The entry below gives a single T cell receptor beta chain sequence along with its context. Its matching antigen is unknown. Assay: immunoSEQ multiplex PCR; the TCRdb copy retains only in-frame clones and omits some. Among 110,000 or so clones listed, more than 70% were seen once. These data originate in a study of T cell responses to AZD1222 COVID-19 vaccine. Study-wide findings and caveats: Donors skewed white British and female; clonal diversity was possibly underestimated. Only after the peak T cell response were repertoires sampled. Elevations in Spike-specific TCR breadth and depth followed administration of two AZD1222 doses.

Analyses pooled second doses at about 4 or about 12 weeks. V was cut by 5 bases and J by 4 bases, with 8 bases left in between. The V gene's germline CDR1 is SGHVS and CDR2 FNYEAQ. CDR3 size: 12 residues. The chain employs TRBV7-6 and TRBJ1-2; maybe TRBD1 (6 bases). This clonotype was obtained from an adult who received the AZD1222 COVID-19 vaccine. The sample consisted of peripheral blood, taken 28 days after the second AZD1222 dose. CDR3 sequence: CASSTGTYGYTF. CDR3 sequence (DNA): TGTGCCAGCAGCACAGGGACCTATGGCTACACCTTC.